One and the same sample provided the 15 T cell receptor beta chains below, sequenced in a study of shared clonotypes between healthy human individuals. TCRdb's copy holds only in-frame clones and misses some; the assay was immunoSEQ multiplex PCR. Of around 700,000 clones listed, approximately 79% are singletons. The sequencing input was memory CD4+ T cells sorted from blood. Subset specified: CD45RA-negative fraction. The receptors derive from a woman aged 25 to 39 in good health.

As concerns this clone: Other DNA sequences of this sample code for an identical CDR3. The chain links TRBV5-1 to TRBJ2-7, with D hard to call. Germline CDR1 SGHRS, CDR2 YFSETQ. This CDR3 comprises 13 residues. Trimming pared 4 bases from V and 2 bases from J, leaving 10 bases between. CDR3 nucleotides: TGCGCCAGCAGCCGTACAGAGACCTACGAGCAGTACTTC. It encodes CASSRTETYEQYF.

CDR3 in DNA: TGTGCCAGCAGACGGGAGACCAATGAGCAGTTCTTC. It codes for CASRRETNEQFF. The chain is built from TRBV2 and TRBJ2-1; tentatively, D is TRBD2 (6 bases). Germline V gene lookup returns CDR1 SNHLY and CDR2 FYNNEI. The ends were cut back, 6 bases at V and 6 bases at J, with 9 bases in the middle. The CDR3 contains 12 residues.

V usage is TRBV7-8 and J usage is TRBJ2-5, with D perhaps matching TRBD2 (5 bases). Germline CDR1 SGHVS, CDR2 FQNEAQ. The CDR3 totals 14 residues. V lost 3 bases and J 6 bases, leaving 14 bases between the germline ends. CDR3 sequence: CASSFNGYGKTQYF. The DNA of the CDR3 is TGTGCCAGCAGCTTCAACGGCTACGGGAAGACCCAGTACTTC.

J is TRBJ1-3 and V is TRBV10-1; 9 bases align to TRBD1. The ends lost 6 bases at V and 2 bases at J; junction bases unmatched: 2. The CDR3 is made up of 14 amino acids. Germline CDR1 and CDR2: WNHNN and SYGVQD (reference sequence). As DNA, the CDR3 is TGCGCCAGCAGCTACAGGGGGCCTGGAAACACCATATATTTT. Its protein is CASSYRGPGNTIYF.

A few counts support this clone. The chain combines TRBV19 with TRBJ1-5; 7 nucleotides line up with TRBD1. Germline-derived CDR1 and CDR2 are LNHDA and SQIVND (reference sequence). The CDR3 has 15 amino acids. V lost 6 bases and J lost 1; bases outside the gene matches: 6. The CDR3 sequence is CASSSTGLSNQPQHF. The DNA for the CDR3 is TGTGCCAGTAGCTCGACAGGGTTGAGCAATCAGCCCCAGCATTTT.

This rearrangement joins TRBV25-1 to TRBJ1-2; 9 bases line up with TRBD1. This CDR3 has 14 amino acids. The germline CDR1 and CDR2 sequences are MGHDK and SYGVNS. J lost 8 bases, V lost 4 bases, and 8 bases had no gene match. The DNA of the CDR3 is TGTGCCAGCAGTGGCCGGGACAGGGTACGCGGCTACACCTTC. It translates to CASSGRDRVRGYTF.

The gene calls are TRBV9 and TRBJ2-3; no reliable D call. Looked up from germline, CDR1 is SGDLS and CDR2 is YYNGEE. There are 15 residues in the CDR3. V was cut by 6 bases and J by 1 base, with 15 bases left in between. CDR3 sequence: CASTLRGDGTDTQYF. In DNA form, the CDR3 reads TGTGCCAGCACTCTCCGCGGAGACGGCACAGATACGCAGTATTTT.

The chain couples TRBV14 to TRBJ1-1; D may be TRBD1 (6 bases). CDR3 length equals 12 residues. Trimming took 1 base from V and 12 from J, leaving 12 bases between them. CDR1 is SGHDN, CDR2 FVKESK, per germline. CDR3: CASSQVGGATFF. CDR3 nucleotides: TGTGCCAGCAGCCAAGTTGGGGGCGCGACTTTCTTT.

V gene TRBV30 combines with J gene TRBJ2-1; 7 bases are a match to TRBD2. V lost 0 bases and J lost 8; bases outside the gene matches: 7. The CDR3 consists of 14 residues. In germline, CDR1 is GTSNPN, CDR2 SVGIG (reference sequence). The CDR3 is CAWSVWEGLDEQFF. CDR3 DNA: TGTGCCTGGAGTGTTTGGGAGGGTCTCGATGAGCAGTTCTTC.

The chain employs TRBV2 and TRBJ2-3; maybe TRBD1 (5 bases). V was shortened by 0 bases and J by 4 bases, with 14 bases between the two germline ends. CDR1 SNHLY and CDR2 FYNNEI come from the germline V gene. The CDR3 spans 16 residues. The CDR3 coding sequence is TGTGCCAGCAGTGAAGCAAGGCAGGGTATCTCAGATACGCAGTATTTT. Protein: CASSEARQGISDTQYF.

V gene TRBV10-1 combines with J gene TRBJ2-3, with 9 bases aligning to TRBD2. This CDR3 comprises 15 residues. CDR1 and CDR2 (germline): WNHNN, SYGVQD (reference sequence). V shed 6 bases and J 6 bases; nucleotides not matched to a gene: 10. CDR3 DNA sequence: TGCGCCAGCAGCACCGGACTAGCGCGGCCGGATACGCAGTATTTT. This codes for CASSTGLARPDTQYF.

Written as DNA, the CDR3 is TGTGCCAGCAGTTACTCCCAGGGGGGGACCCAGTACTTC. Translated: CASSYSQGGTQYF. The chain has TRBV6-5 and TRBJ2-5; D possibly corresponds to TRBD1 (7 bases). The germline V and J ends were trimmed by 0 bases and 7 bases, with 9 bases remaining between them. The CDR3 has 13 residues. Germline lookup yields CDR1 MNHEY and CDR2 SVGAGI.

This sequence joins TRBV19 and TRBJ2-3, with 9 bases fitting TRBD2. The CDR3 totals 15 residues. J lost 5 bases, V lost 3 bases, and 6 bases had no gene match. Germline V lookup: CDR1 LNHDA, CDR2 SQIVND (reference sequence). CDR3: CASSMAGTSRDTQYF. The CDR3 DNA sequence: TGTGCCAGTAGTATGGCCGGGACTAGCCGAGATACGCAGTATTTT.

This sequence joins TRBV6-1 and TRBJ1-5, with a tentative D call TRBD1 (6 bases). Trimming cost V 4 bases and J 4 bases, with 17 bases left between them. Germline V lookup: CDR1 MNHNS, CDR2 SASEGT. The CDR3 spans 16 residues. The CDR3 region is CASSAGTSVGNQPQHF. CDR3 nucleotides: TGTGCCAGCAGTGCAGGGACATCGGTGGGGAATCAGCCCCAGCATTTT.

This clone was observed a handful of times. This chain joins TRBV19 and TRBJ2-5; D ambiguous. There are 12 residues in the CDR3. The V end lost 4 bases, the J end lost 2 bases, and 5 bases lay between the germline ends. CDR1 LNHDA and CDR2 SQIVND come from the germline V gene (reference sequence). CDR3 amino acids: CASSTQQETQYF. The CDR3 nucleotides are TGTGCCAGTAGTACCCAGCAAGAGACCCAGTACTTC.